Detailed here is one TCR beta chain. Relative to the germline gene, one junction end is altered; a read error may explain this. An input of about 0.45 to 1 ug of RNA was subjected to reverse transcription using random hexamers. A single record per CDR3 protein comes from TCRdb applying MiXCR to the immunoSEQ multiplex PCR reads. The data contain about 60,000 distinct CDR3 sequences, roughly nine tenths of them singletons. CDR1 and CDR2 from the germline V gene are LGHNA and YNFKEQ. The CDR3 contains 13 residues. TEMRA cells were FACS-enriched and CD8+ and CD4+ T cells negatively isolated. The sample is drawn from a study of CD8 T cells in Susac syndrome.

The sample was CD8+ T cells from PBMCs. The genes are TRBV4-2 and TRBJ1-2; D is unresolved. This TCR was sampled from a human donor in good health. DNA for the CDR3: TGTGCCGGCAGCCAAGGAGAGGGCTATGGCTACACCTTC. It codes for CAGSQGEGYGYTF.